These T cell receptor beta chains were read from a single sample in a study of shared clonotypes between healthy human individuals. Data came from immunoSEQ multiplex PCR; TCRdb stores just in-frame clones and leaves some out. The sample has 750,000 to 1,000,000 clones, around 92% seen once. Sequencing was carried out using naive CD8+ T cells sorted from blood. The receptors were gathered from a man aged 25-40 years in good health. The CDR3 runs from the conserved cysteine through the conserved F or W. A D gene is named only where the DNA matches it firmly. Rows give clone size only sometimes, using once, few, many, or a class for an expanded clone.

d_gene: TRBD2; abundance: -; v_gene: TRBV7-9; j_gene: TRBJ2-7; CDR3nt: TGTGCCAGCAGCTACTTATTGGGACGAGAGCGGGAGTTTCACGACGAGCAGTACTTC; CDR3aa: CASSYLLGREREFHDEQYF
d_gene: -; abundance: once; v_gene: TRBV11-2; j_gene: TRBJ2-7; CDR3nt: TGTGCCAGCAGCTTACTAGTGAACGAGCAGTACTTC; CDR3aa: CASSLLVNEQYF
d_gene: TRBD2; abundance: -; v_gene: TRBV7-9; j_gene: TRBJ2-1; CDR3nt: TGTGCCAGCAGCCCGGGACTAGCGGGTACCGATGAGCAGTTCTTC; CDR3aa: CASSPGLAGTDEQFF
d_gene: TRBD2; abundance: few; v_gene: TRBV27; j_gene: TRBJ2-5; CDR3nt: TGTGCCAGCAGTCCCGGACTAGCGGGAGAGACCCAGTACTTC; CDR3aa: CASSPGLAGETQYF
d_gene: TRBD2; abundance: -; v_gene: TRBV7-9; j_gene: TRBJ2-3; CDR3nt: TGTGCCAGCAGGCCGGGACTAGCTACAGATACGCAGTATTTT; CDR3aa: CASRPGLATDTQYF
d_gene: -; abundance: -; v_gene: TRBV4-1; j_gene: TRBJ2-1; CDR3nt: TGCGCCAGCAGCCAAGATTCGCGGGGCAGGCCCTACAATGAGCAGTTCTTC; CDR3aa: CASSQDSRGRPYNEQFF
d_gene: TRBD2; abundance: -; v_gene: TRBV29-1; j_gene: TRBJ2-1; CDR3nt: TGCAGCGTTGATACAACTAGCGGAGTTTATAATGAGCAGTTCTTC; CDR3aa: CSVDTTSGVYNEQFF
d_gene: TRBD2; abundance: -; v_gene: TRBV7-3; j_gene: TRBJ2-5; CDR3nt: TGTGCCAGCAGCTTAACAGGCGGGCGAGGGCTAAGCGGGACTGAGACCCAGTACTTC; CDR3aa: CASSLTGGRGLSGTETQYF
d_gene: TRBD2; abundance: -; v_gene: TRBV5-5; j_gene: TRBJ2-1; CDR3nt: TGTGCCAGCAGCCTAGCGGGAGAATGGAATGAGCAGTTCTTC; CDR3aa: CASSLAGEWNEQFF
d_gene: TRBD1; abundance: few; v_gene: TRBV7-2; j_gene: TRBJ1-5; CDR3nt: TGTGCCAGCAGCTTACAGGGGGCGCCCCCTCAGCCCCAGCATTTT; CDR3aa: CASSLQGAPPQPQHF
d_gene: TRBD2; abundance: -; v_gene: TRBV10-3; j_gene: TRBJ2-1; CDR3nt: TGTGCCATCAGTGAGTCTCGTAGCGGGAGCTCCTACAATGAGCAGTTCTTC; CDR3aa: CAISESRSGSSYNEQFF
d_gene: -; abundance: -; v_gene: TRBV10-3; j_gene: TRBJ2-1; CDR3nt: TGTGCCATCAGCCGGGATCATAGTGGCGATGAGCAGTTCTTC; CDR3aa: CAISRDHSGDEQFF
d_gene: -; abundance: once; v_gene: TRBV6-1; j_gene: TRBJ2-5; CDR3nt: TGTGCCAGCAGTGAATGGTGGGCTGGGAGGGAGACCCAGTACTTC; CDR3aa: CASSEWWAGRETQYF
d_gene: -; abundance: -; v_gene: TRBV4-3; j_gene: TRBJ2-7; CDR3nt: TGCGCCAGCAGCCAAGGCAGGGGAAGCTACGAGCAGTACTTC; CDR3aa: CASSQGRGSYEQYF
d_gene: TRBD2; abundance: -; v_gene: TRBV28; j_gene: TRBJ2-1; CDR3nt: TGTGCCAGCAGTTCCAGGACTAGCGGAACCGAGGGTACCTACAATGAGCAGTTCTTC; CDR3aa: CASSSRTSGTEGTYNEQFF
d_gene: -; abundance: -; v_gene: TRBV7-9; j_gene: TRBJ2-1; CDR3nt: TGTGCCAGCAGCTTAGTACAAGGATACAATGAGCAGTTCTTC; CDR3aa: CASSLVQGYNEQFF
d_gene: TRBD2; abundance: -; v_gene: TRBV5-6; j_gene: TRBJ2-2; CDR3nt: TGTGCCAGCAGCTTGTCTCGGGAGGCGGCGAACACCGGGGAGCTGTTTTTT; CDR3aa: CASSLSREAANTGELFF
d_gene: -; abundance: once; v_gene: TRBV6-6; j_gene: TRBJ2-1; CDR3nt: TGTGCCAGCAGTTACCCGCGTGGTGGCTACAATGAGCAGTTCTTC; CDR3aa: CASSYPRGGYNEQFF
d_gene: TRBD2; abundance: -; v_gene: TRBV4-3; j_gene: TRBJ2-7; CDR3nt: TGCGCCAGCAGCCAAGATACTAGCGGGATATCCTACGAGCAGTACTTC; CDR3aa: CASSQDTSGISYEQYF
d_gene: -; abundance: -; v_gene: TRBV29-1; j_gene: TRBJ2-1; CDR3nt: TGCAGCGTTGGCAGGGCGTACAATGAGCAGTTCTTC; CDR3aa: CSVGRAYNEQFF
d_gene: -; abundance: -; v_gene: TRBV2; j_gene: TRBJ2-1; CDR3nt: TGTGCCAGCTATACATTTTCCTACAATGAGCAGTTCTTC; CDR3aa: CASYTFSYNEQFF
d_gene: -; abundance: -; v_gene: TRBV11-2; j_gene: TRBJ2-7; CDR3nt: TGTGCCAGCAGCTTCTCTAACAGCCTCTCCTACGAGCAGTACTTC; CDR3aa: CASSFSNSLSYEQYF
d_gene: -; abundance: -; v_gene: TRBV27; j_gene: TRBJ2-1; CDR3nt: TGTGCCAGCAGTTTTGGTATCCACAATGAGCAGTTCTTC; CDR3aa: CASSFGIHNEQFF
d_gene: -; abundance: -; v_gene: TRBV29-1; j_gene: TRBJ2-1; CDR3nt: TGCAGCGTTGTGTCGGGTTTGGATAATGAGCAGTTCTTC; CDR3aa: CSVVSGLDNEQFF
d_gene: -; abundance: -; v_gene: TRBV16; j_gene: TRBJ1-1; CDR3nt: TGTGCCAGCAGCCCCTCACAGGGAGCAGAAGCTTTCTTT; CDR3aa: CASSPSQGAEAFF
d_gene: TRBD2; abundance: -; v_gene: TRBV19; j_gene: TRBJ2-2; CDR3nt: TGTGCCAGTAGTCAACTAGCGTCGAACACCGGGGAGCTGTTTTTT; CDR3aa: CASSQLASNTGELFF
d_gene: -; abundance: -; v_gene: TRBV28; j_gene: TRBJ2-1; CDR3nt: TGTGCCAGCAGTTTACTGGAGTTCTACAATGAGCAGTTCTTC; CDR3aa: CASSLLEFYNEQFF
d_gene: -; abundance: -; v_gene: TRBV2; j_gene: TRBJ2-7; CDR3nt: TGTGCCAGCAGCGAAGTCCCCAGGGAGAGGACCTACGAGCAGTACTTC; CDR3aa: CASSEVPRERTYEQYF
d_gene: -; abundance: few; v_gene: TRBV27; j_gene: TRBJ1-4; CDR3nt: TGTGCCAGCAGTCCACGGCCAGGTGCAACTAATGAAAAACTGTTTTTT; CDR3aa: CASSPRPGATNEKLFF
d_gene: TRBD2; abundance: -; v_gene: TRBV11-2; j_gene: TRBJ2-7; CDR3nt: TGTGCCAGCAGCCCCAGACTAGCGGGACAATCCTACGAGCAGTACTTC; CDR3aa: CASSPRLAGQSYEQYF
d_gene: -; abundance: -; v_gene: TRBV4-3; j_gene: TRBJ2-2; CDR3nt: TGCGCCAGCAGCCAAGATCTAGGGCAATCGAACACCGGGGAGCTGTTTTTT; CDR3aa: CASSQDLGQSNTGELFF
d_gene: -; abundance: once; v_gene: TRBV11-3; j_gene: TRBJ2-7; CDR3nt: TGTGCCAGCAGCTCCCGGGACACCCCCTACGAGCAGTACTTC; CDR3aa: CASSSRDTPYEQYF
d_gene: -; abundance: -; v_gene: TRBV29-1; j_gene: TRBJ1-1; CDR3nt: TGCAGCGTTGATGGGGGGCTAGGAACTGAAGCTTTCTTT; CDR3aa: CSVDGGLGTEAFF
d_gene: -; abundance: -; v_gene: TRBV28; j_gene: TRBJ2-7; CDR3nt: TGTGCCAGCAGTTTATTCGGGGGCGCGGAAGAGCAGTACTTC; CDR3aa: CASSLFGGAEEQYF
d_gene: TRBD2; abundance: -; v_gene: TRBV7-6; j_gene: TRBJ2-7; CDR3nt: TGTGCCAGCAGCTTAGAACCAGGACTAGCGGGAGTGAATGAGCAGTACTTC; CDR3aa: CASSLEPGLAGVNEQYF
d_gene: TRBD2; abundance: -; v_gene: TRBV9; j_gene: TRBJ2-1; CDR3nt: TGTGCCAGCAGCGTAGAGATGGCGGGAGGGCCTGAAAATGAGCAGTTCTTC; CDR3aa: CASSVEMAGGPENEQFF
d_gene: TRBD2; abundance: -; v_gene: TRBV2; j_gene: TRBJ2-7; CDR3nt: TGTGCCAGCAGTGACGGACTAGCGGGAGGTTACGAGCAGTACTTC; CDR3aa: CASSDGLAGGYEQYF
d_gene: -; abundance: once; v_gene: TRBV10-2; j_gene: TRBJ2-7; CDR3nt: TGCGCCAGCAGGGGACACCCTGACTACTACGAGCAGTACTTC; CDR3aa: CASRGHPDYYEQYF
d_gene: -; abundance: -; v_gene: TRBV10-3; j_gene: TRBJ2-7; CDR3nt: TGTGCCATCAGGGACAGCCAGGGGTCCTACGAGCAGTACTTC; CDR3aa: CAIRDSQGSYEQYF
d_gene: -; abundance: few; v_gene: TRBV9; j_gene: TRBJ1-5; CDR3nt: TGTGCCAGCAGCGCATCAGGGTACAATCAGCCCCAGCATTTT; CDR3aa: CASSASGYNQPQHF
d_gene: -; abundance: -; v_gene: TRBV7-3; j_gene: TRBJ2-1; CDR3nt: TGTGCCAGCAGCTTAGGACAGATTGACAATGAGCAGTTCTTC; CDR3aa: CASSLGQIDNEQFF
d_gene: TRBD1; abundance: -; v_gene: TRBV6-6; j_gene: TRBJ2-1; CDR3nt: TGTGCCAGCAGTTACTCCCGGGACAGGGGGAGGAATGAGCAGTTCTTC; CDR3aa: CASSYSRDRGRNEQFF
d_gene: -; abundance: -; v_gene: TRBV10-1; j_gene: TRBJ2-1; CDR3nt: TGCGCCAGCAGTGATGGCCCGACCTACAATGAGCAGTTCTTC; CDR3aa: CASSDGPTYNEQFF
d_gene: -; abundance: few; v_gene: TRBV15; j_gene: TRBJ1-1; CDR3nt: TGTGCCACCAGCAGAGATCGGGCAACCTGGGCTGAAGCTTTCTTT; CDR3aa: CATSRDRATWAEAFF
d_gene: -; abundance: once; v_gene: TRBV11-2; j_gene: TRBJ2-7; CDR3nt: TGTGCCAGCAGCTTCCCGTCGGCCTCCTACGAGCAGTACTTC; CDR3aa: CASSFPSASYEQYF